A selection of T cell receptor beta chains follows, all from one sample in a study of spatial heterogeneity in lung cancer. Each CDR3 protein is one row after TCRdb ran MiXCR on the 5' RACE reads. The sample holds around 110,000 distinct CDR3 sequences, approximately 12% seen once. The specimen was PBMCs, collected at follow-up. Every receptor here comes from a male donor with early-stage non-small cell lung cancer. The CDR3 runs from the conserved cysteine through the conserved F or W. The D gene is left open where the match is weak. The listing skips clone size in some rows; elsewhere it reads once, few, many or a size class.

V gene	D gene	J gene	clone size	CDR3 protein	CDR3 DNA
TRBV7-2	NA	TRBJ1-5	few	CASSLWESQPQHF	TGTGCCAGCAGCTTATGGGAAAGTCAGCCCCAGCATTTT
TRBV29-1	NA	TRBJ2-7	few	CSVESPGPTYEQYF	TGCAGCGTTGAATCTCCAGGGCCCACCTACGAGCAGTACTTC
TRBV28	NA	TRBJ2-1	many	CASSFDAGFNEQFF	TGTGCCAGCAGTTTTGATGCGGGGTTCAATGAGCAGTTCTTC
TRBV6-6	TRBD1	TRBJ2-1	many	CASIPSGTAYNEQFF	TGTGCCAGCATTCCCAGTGGGACAGCCTACAATGAGCAGTTCTTC
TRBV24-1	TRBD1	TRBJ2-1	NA	CATSDSSGTGGMNEQFF	TGTGCCACCAGTGATTCCTCCGGGACAGGGGGTATGAATGAGCAGTTCTTC
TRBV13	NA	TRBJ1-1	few	CASSLDRANTEAFF	TGTGCCAGCAGCTTAGACAGGGCGAACACTGAAGCTTTCTTT
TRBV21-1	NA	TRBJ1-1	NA	CASSILREMNTEAFF	TGTGCCAGCAGCATACTCAGGGAGATGAACACTGAAGCTTTCTTT
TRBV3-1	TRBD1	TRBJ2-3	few	CASSQQGATDTQYF	TGTGCCAGCAGCCAGCAGGGGGCAACAGATACGCAGTATTTT
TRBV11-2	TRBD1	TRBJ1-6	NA	CASSRGQVNNSPLHF	TGTGCCAGCAGCCGCGGACAGGTTAATAATTCACCCCTCCACTTT
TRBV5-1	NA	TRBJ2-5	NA	CASSSGEETQYF	TGCGCCAGCAGCTCCGGGGAAGAGACCCAGTACTTC
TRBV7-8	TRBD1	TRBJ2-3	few	CASSLDRGVVTDTQYF	TGTGCCAGCAGCTTAGACAGGGGAGTAGTCACAGATACGCAGTATTTT
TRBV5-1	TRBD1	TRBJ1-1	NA	CATRQGSNTEAFF	TGCGCCACCCGACAGGGTTCGAACACTGAAGCTTTCTTT
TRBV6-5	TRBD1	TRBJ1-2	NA	CASSYSVLGQVFSYGYTF	TGTGCCAGCAGTTACTCGGTTCTAGGACAGGTTTTCTCCTATGGCTACACCTTC
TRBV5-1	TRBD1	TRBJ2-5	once	CASSLQGASQETQYF	TGCGCCAGCAGCTTGCAGGGGGCGTCTCAAGAGACCCAGTACTTC
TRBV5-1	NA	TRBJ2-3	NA	CASSLPGGPNTQYF	TGCGCCAGCAGCTTGCCGGGGGGCCCAAATACGCAGTATTTT
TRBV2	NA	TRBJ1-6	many	CASSSARAGSSPLHF	TGTGCCAGCAGTTCCGCCAGGGCGGGATCTTCACCCCTCCACTTT
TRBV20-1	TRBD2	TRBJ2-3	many	CSAIVRGGTDTQYF	TGCAGTGCTATCGTGCGGGGGGGCACAGATACGCAGTATTTT
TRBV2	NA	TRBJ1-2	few	CASSDPAGTLGGYTF	TGTGCCAGCAGTGATCCGGCAGGGACTTTGGGTGGCTACACCTTC
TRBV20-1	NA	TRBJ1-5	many	CSGGDLSNQPQHF	TGCAGTGGGGGGGACCTTAGCAATCAGCCCCAGCATTTT
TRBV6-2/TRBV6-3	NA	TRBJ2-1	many	CASRADIYNEQFF	TGTGCCAGCAGAGCGGACATTTACAATGAGCAGTTCTTC
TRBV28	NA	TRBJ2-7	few	CASSLPGSYEQYF	TGTGCCAGCAGTTTACCGGGCAGTTACGAGCAGTACTTC
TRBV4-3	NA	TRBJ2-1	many	CASSQDATGVYNEQFF	TGCGCCAGCAGCCAAGACGCAACGGGGGTTTACAATGAGCAGTTCTTC
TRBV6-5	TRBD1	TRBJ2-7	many	CASSYSDRGRGEQYF	TGTGCCAGCAGTTACTCGGACAGGGGCCGAGGGGAGCAGTACTTC
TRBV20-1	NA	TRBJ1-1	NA	CSARGPGMNTEAFF	TGCAGTGCTAGGGGTCCAGGGATGAACACTGAAGCTTTCTTT
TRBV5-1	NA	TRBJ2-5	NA	CASSTDYWETQYF	TGCGCCAGCAGCACCGACTACTGGGAGACCCAGTACTTC
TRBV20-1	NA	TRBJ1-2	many	CSVRRTDYGYTF	TGCAGTGTGAGGAGGACGGACTATGGCTACACCTTC
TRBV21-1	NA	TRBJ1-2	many	CASSKASSYGYTF	TGTGCCAGCAGCAAAGCGAGCAGTTACGGCTACACCTTC
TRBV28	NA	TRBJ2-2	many	CASNTNTGELFF	TGTGCCAGCAACACGAACACCGGGGAGCTGTTTTTT
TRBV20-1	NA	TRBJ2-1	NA	CSAHGPSYNEQFF	TGCAGTGCTCATGGGCCCTCCTACAATGAGCAGTTCTTC
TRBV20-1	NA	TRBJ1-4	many	CSAPGVGKLFF	TGCAGTGCTCCCGGGGTTGGTAAACTGTTTTTT
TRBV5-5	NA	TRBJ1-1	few	CASSLFTEAFF	TGTGCCAGCAGCTTGTTCACTGAAGCTTTCTTT
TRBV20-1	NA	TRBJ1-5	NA	CSARGGARNQPQHF	TGCAGTGCTAGAGGTGGGGCGCGGAATCAGCCCCAGCATTTT
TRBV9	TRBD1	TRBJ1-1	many	CASSVGQGAGTEAFF	TGTGCCAGCAGCGTAGGACAGGGGGCAGGGACTGAAGCTTTCTTT
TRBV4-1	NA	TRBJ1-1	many	CASGGVTGNTEAFF	TGCGCCAGCGGCGGCGTGACAGGGAACACTGAAGCTTTCTTT
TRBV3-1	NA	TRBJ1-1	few	CATRGSMNTEAFF	TGTGCCACCAGGGGATCAATGAACACTGAAGCTTTCTTT
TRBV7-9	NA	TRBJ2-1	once	CASSSLDAYNEQFF	TGTGCCAGCAGCTCGTTAGACGCTTACAATGAGCAGTTCTTC
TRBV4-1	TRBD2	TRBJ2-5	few	CASSPGASGGTYQETQYF	TGCGCCAGCAGCCCCGGGGCTAGCGGGGGGACGTACCAAGAGACCCAGTACTTC
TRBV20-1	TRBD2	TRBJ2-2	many	CSANRLAGGTGELFF	TGCAGTGCTAACCGACTAGCGGGGGGAACCGGGGAGCTGTTTTTT
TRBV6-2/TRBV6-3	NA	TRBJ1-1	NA	CASSYGGEAFF	TGTGCCAGCAGTTACGGGGGTGAAGCTTTCTTT
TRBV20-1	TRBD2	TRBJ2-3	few	CSALSTGGPTDTQYF	TGCAGTGCTTTATCGACGGGGGGGCCCACAGATACGCAGTATTTT
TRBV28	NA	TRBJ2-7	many	CASSLRDPTYEQYF	TGTGCCAGCAGTTTAAGGGACCCGACCTACGAGCAGTACTTC
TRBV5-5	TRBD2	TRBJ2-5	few	CASSSGTTPKTQYF	TGTGCCAGCAGCTCCGGGACTACCCCCAAGACCCAGTACTTC
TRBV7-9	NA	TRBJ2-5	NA	CASSLATVYQETQYF	TGTGCCAGCAGCTTAGCAACAGTGTACCAAGAGACCCAGTACTTC
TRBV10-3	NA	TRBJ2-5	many	CAISADLYQETQYF	TGTGCCATCAGTGCCGACTTGTACCAAGAGACCCAGTACTTC
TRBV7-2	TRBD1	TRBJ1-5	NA	CASSPETGANQPQHF	TGTGCCAGCAGCCCGGAGACAGGGGCCAATCAGCCCCAGCATTTT
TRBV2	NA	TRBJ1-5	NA	CASSEFEPQHF	TGTGCCAGCAGTGAATTCGAGCCCCAGCATTTT
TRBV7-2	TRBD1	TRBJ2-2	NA	CASSFRTGGTGELFF	TGTGCCAGCAGCTTCAGGACAGGGGGGACCGGGGAGCTGTTTTTT
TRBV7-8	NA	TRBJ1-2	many	CASRRRAQGNYGYTF	TGTGCCAGCAGACGTCGGGCCCAAGGGAACTATGGCTACACCTTC
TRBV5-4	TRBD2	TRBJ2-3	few	CASRISGRGTIADTQYF	TGTGCCAGCAGGATTAGCGGGAGGGGGACGATCGCAGATACGCAGTATTTT
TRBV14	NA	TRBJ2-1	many	CASSQDSRGHEQFF	TGTGCCAGCAGCCAAGATAGTCGGGGCCATGAGCAGTTCTTC
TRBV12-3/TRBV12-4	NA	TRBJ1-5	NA	CASSFVVDQPQHF	TGTGCCAGCAGTTTTGTAGTAGATCAGCCCCAGCATTTT
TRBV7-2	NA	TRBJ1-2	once	CASSQTDFYGYTF	TGTGCCAGCAGCCAAACAGATTTCTATGGCTACACCTTC
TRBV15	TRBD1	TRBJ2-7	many	CATSRTDRGEQYF	TGTGCCACCAGCAGGACTGACAGGGGCGAGCAGTACTTC
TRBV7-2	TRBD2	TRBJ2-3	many	CASSFRGGSTDTQYF	TGTGCCAGCAGCTTCCGGGGGGGTAGCACAGATACGCAGTATTTT
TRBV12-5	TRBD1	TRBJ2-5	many	CASGSDRGETQYF	TGTGCTAGTGGTTCGGACAGGGGCGAGACCCAGTACTTC
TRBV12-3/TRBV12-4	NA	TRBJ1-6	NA	CASSLLGVDSPLHF	TGTGCCAGCAGTTTATTAGGGGTTGACTCACCCCTCCACTTT
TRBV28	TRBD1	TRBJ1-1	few	CASKRTGGMNTEAFF	TGTGCCAGCAAGCGGACAGGGGGCATGAACACTGAAGCTTTCTTT